This T cell receptor beta chain comes out of a study of beta chain features in type 1 diabetes. Study outcomes and limitations: It was among patients, rather than healthy donors, that naive, central memory and Treg TCRB repertoires appeared more similar.

The CDR3 has 14 residues. V was pared by 10 bases and J by 6 bases, with 7 bases of the junction left unmatched. Germline CDR1 is SNHLY and CDR2 is FYNNEI. This clone was detected only a few times. Its antigen is not known. Expressed TCRB transcripts got sequenced, as all isolated RNA was reverse transcribed. Using immunoSEQ multiplex PCR, the repertoire was profiled, and TCRdb retains in-frame clones only, with some absent. The sample carries 900,000 or so clones, roughly a sixth recorded once. The receptor was derived from a woman aged 18-29 years in good health. The V call is TRBV2, the J call TRBJ2-3; 13 bases are a match to TRBD2. Source material: naive CD4+ T cells from blood. CDR3 in amino acids: CATPLAGGLDTQYF. The CDR3 bases are TGTGCCACCCCACTAGCGGGAGGGCTTGATACGCAGTATTTT.